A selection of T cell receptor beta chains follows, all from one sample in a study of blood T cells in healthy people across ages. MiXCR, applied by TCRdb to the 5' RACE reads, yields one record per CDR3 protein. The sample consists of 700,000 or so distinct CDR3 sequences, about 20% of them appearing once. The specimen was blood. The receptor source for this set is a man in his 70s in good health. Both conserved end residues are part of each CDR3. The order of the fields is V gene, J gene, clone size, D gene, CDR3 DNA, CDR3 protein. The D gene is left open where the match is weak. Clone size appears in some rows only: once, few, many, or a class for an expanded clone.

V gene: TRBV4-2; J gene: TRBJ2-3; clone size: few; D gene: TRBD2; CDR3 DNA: TGTGCCAGCAGCCAAGATATGAGCGGGGGGGCTGTTGGGGATACGCAGTATTTT; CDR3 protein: CASSQDMSGGAVGDTQYF
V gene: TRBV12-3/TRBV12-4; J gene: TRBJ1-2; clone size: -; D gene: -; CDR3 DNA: TGTGCCAGCAGTTGGACCGGGACTAACTATAGCTACACCTTC; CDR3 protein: CASSWTGTNYSYTF
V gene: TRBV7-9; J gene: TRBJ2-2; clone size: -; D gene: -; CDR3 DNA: TGTGCCAGCAGCCCCGCAGCTCTCCTTCGAGTCACCGGGGAGCTGTTTTTT; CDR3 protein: CASSPAALLRVTGELFF
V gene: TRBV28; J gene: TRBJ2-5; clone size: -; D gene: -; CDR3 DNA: TGTGCCAGCAGTTTATATGAGGACCAAGAGACCCAGTACTTC; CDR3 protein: CASSLYEDQETQYF
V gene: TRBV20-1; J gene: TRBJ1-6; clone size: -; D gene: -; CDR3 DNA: TGCAGTGCTAGTATCAGGGACAATTCACCCCTCCACTTT; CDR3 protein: CSASIRDNSPLHF
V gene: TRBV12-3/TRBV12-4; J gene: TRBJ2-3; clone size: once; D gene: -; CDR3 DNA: TGTGCCAGCACTTACTCAGGGTCTTTCACAGATACGCAGTATTTT; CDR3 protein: CASTYSGSFTDTQYF
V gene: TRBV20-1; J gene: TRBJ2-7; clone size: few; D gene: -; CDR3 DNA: TGCAGTGCTGGGGTCGGAGACTCCTACGAGCAGTACTTC; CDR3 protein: CSAGVGDSYEQYF
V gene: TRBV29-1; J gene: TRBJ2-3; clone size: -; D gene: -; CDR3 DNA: TGCAGCGTTGTTAGTGACGTTGTCCTAAGGGATACGCAGTATTTT; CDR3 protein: CSVVSDVVLRDTQYF
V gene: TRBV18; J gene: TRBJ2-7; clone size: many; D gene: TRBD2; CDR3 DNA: TGTGCCAGCAGCCCCGGGGGGACCTACGAGCAGTACTTC; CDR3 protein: CASSPGGTYEQYF
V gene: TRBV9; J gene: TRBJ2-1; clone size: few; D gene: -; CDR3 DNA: TGTGCCAGCAGCCCCGTTCCGCAGGGTCGGGATGAGCAGTTCTTC; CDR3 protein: CASSPVPQGRDEQFF
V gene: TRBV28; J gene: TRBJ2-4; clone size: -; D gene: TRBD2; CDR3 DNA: TGTGCCAGCAGTTTAAGCGGGGGCAACAACATTCAGTACTTC; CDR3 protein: CASSLSGGNNIQYF
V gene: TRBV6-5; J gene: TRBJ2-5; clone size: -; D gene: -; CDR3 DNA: TGTGCCAGTCAAGTTAAGTGGCGGGGCGGGACCCAGTACTTC; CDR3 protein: CASQVKWRGGTQYF
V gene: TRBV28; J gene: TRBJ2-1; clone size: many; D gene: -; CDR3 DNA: TGCGCCAGCAGCCTCCCCGGGTCCTACAATGAGCAGTTCTTC; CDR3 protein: CASSLPGSYNEQFF
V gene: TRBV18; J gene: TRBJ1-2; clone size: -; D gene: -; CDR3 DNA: TGTGCCAGCTCACCACAGGACAGCGGATATGGCTACACCTTC; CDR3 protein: CASSPQDSGYGYTF
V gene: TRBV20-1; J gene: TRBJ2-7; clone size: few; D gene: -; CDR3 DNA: TGCAGTGCTGACGGTTATGAGCAGTACTTC; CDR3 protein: CSADGYEQYF
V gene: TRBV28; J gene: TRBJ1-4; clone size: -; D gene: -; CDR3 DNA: TGTGCCAGCAGTTCGTGGTGGGAAACAACTAATGAAAAACTGTTTTTT; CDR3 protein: CASSSWWETTNEKLFF
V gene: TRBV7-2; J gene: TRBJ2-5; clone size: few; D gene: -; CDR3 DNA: TGTGCCAGCAGCCTGGCGACCTTGTGGGAGACCCAGTACTTC; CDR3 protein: CASSLATLWETQYF
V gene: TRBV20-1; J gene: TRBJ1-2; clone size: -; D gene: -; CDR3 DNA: TGCAGTGCTAGAGAGACCGGGGGGGGTGGCCACACCTTC; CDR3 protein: CSARETGGGGHTF
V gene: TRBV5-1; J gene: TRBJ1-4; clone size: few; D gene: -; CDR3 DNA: TGCGCCAGCAGCTTGGGAGGGATTCTTGAAAAACTGTTTTTT; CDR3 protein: CASSLGGILEKLFF
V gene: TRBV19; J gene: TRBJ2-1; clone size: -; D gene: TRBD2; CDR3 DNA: TGTGCCAGTAGGTTGCGGGGGGGTAACAATGAGCAGTTCTTC; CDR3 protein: CASRLRGGNNEQFF
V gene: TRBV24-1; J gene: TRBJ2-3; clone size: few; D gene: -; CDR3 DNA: TGTGCCACCAGTACCGGGGCCCGTGATACGCAGTATTTT; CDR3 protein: CATSTGARDTQYF
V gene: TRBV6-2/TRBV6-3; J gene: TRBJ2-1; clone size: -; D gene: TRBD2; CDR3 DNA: TGTGCCAGCAGTTACTCGATGGGCGGGGGGAAGGGCTCCTACAATGAGCAGTTCTTC; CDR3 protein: CASSYSMGGGKGSYNEQFF
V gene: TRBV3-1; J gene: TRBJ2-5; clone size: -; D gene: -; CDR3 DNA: TGTGCCAGCAGCCAGGCCAACGCCCAAGAGACCCAGTACTTC; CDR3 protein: CASSQANAQETQYF
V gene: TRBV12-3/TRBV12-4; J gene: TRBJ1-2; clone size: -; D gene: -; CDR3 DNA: TGTGCCAGCAGTTTCTTGGGGGCCGGTGGCTACACCTTC; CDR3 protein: CASSFLGAGGYTF
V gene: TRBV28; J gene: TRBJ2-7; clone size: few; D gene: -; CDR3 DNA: TGTGCCAGCATGCGGTTTGGAGGTGGTTCTTACGAGCAGTACTTC; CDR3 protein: CASMRFGGGSYEQYF
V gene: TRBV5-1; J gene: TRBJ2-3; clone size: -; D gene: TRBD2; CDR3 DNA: TGCGCCAGCAGCCACCTGACTAGCGAAGCCACAGATACGCAGTATTTT; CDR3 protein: CASSHLTSEATDTQYF
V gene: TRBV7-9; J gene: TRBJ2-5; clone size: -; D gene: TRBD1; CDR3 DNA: TGTGCCAGCAGCTTTATCGGACAGGGCCAAGAGACCCAGTACTTC; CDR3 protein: CASSFIGQGQETQYF
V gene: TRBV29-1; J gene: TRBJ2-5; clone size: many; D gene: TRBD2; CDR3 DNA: TGCAGCGTTAAACCGGGAGGGCAAGGAGAGACCCAGTACTTC; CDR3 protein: CSVKPGGQGETQYF
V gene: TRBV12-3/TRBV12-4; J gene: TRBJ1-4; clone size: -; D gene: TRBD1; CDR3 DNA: TGTGCCAGCAGTGAGTCGGACAGGGGGGTAACTAATGAAAAACTGTTTTTT; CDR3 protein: CASSESDRGVTNEKLFF
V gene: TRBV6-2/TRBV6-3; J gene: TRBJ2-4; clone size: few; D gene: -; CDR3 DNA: TGTGCCAGCTCCGAGGCCAAAAACATTCAGTACTTC; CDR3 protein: CASSEAKNIQYF
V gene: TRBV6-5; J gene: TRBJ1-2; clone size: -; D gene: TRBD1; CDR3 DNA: TGTGCCAGCAGTTTTGCCGGGACAGGGTATGGCTACACCTTC; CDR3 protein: CASSFAGTGYGYTF
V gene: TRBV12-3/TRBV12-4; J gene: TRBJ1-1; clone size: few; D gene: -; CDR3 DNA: TGTGCCAGCAGTCGTCGAGCCCTCGCTTTCTTT; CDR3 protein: CASSRRALAFF
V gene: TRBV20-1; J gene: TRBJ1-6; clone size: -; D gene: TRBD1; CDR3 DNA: TGCAGTGCCCGGCGCGCAGGGGGTAATTCACCCCTCCACTTT; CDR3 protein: CSARRAGGNSPLHF
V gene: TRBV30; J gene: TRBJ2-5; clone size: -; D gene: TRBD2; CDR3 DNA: TGTGCCTGGAGTACGGGACTAGCGTTCGGGGAGACCCAGTACTTC; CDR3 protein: CAWSTGLAFGETQYF
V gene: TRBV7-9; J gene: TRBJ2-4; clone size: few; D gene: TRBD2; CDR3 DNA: TGTGCCAGCAGCTTAGGCGGACTAGCGGAGATAAAAAACATTCAGTACTTC; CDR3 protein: CASSLGGLAEIKNIQYF
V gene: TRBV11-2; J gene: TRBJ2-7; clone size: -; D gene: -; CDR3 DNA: TGTGCCAGCGGCTTATCGGGCAACTCCTACGAGCAGTACTTC; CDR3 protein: CASGLSGNSYEQYF
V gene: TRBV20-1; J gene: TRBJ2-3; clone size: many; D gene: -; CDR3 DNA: TGCAGTGCTAGAGATCCCACAGCGACAGATACGCAGTATTTT; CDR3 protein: CSARDPTATDTQYF
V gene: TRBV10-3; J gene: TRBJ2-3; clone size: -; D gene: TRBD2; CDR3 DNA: TGTGCCATCAGCCTTGGGACTAGCGGGATAACAGATACGCAGTATTTT; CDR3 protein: CAISLGTSGITDTQYF
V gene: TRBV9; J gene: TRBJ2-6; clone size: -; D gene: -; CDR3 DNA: TGTGCCAGCAGGGAAAGGCAGCCAGGCTCTGGGGCCAACGTCCTGACTTTC; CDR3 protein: CASRERQPGSGANVLTF
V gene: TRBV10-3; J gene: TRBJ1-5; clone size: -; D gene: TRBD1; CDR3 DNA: TGTGCCATCAGTGAGTCAGCAGGGGGCCGGGGCAATCAGCCCCAGCATTTT; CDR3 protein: CAISESAGGRGNQPQHF
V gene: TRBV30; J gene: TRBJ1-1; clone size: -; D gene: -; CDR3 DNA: TGTGCCTGGGGGCTGCACACTGAAGCTTTCTTT; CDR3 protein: CAWGLHTEAFF
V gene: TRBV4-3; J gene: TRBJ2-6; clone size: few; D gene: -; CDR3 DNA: TGCGCCAGCAGCCAAGACGGACTCTCTGGGGCCAACGTCCTGACTTTC; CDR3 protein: CASSQDGLSGANVLTF
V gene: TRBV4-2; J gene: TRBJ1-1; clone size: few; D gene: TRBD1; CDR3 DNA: TGTGCCAGCAGCCAAGGGAGACAGGGCACTGAAGCTTTCTTT; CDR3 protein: CASSQGRQGTEAFF
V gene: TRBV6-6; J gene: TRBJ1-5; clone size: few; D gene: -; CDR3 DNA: TGTGCCAGCAGTTACAGGGACATCAATCAGCCCCAGCATTTT; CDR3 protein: CASSYRDINQPQHF
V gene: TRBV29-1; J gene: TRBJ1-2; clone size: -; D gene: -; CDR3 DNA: TGCAGCGCTAGAACCCGTGCCATGGACACCTTC; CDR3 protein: CSARTRAMDTF
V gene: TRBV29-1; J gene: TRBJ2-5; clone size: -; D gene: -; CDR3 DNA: TGCAGCGTAGCCCTCGAGACCCAGTACTTC; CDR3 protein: CSVALETQYF
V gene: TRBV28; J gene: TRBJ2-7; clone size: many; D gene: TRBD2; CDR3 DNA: TGTGCCAGCAGCCCTACTAGCGGGGGAGCTTACGAGCAGTACTTC; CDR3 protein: CASSPTSGGAYEQYF
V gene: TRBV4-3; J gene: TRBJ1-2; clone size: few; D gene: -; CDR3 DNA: TGCGCCAGCAGCCGACAGCATGCCTCAAGTGGCTACACCTTC; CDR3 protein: CASSRQHASSGYTF
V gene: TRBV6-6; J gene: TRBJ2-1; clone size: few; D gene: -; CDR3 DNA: TGTGCCAGCACCCACACGGGATCCCAATACAATGAGCAGTTCTTC; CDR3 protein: CASTHTGSQYNEQFF
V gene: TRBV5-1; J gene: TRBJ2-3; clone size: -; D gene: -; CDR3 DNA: TGCGCCAGCAGCTTGGTTCCCGGCCCCAGCACAGGTACGCAGTATTTT; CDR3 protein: CASSLVPGPSTGTQYF
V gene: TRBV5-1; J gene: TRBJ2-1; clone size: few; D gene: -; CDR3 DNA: TGCGCCAGCAGCTTTATGGATGGATGGCAGTTCTTC; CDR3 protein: CASSFMDGWQFF
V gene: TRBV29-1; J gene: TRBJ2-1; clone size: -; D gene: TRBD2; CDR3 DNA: TGCAGCGTTGTGAGTGATACGGGAGGATACAATGAGCAGTTCTTC; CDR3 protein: CSVVSDTGGYNEQFF
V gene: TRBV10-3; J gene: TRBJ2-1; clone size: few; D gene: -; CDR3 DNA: TGTGCCATCAGTGGGTTTTCCGATGAGCAGTTCTTC; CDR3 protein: CAISGFSDEQFF
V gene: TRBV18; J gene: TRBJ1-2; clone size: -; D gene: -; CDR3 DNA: TGTGCCAGCTCACCACTGTCCGCCAAGGGCCGCTATGGCTACACCTTC; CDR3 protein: CASSPLSAKGRYGYTF
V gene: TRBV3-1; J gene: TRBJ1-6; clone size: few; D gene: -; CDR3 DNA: TGTGCCAGCAGCCAAGGGAGGGTTGGAAATTCACCCCTCCACTTT; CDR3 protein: CASSQGRVGNSPLHF
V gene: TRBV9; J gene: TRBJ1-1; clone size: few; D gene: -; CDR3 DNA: TGTGCCAGCAAGGCAGGAGCCAAGAACACTGAAGCTTTCTTT; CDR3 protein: CASKAGAKNTEAFF
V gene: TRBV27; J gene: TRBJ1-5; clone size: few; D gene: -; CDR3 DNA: TGTGCCAGCACCACTTTGGGAGGTGGTAATCAGCCCCAGCATTTT; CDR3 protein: CASTTLGGGNQPQHF
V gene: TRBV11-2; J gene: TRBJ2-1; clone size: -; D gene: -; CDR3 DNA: TGTGCCAGCAGCTTAGGTGGAGTTAATGAGCAGTTCTTC; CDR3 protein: CASSLGGVNEQFF
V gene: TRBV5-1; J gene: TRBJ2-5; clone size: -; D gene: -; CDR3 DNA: TGCGCCAGCAGTATCCCGGGGAACCAAGAGACCCAGTACTTC; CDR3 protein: CASSIPGNQETQYF